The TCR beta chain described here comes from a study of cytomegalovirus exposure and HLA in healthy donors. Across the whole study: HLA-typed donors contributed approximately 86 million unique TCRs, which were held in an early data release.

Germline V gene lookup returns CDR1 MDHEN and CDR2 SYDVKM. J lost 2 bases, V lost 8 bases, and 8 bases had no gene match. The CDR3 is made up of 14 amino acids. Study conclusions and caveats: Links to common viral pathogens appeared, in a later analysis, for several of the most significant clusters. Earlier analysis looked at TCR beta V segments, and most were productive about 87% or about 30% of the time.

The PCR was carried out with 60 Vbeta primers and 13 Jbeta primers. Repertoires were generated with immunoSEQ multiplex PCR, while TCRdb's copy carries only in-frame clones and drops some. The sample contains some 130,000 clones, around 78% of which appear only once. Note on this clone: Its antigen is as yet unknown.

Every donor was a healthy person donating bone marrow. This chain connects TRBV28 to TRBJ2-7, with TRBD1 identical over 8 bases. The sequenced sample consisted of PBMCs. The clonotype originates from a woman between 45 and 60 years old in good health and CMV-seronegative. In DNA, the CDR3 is TGTGCCAGCCGCCCAGGGGGCAGTACCTACGAGCAGTACGTC. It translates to CASRPGGSTYEQYV.